These 29 T cell receptor beta chains came from one sample sequenced in a study of T cells in women clearing cervical HPV infection. The table came from immunoSEQ multiplex PCR; TCRdb's copy has only in-frame clones and leaves some out. The sample has about 36,000 clones; the top ten hold around 3.5%. Sequenced sample: blood buffy coat. Every receptor here comes from a woman aged 18-69 years with a cervical HPV16 infection that either progressed to CIN3+ or cleared (not recorded which).

Worth noting for this clone: The read ends 3 residues before the CDR3 terminus; that terminus is restored from the germline J gene. The chain has TRBV9 and TRBJ1-4; 9 bases map to TRBD1. The CDR3 totals 16 residues. The germline gives CDR1 SGDLS, CDR2 YYNGEE. After removal of 4 bases from V and 8 bases from J, the junction contained 12 bases not matched to a gene. The sequenced part of the CDR3 DNA is TGTGCCAGCAGCTTCAGTAGGGGACAGGGCAACGAAAAA. Translation gives CASSFSRGQGNEK. The CDR3 in its entirety is CASSFSRGQGNEKLFF.

On this clone itself: The observed sequence ends 3 residues before the CDR3 terminus, with the missing tail filled in from the germline J gene. V is TRBV2 and J is TRBJ1-1; 7 nucleotides match TRBD1. The CDR3 spans 15 residues. Unmatched junction bases numbered 7, after V lost 6 bases and J lost 0 bases. Germline-derived CDR1 and CDR2 are SNHLY and FYNNEI. CDR3: CASSPQTGLNTEAFF. The CDR3 bases that were read are TGTGCCAGCAGCCCCCAGACAGGGCTGAACACTGAA.

On this clone itself: Read coverage stops 3 residues before the CDR3 terminus; the germline J gene supplies the remainder. The V and J genes are TRBV11-2 and TRBJ2-5, with 7 bases lining up with TRBD2. Germline lookup yields CDR1 SGHAT and CDR2 FQNNGV. V shed 5 bases and J 5 bases; nucleotides not matched to a gene: 8. The CDR3 is 14 residues long. CDR3 residues: CASSTPGGGETQYF. The part of the CDR3 DNA that was read is TGTGCCAGCAGCACTCCGGGGGGTGGGGAGACC.

A remark on this clone: Read data end 3 residues before the CDR3 end; the end is taken from the germline J gene. This chain joins TRBV19 and TRBJ2-3; TRBD1 aligns across 10 bases. Per the germline V gene, CDR1 is LNHDA and CDR2 is SQIVND (reference sequence). The CDR3 covers 15 residues. V gave up 7 bases and J gave up 4 bases; unmatched junction bases: 8. CDR3 DNA, as far as it was read: TGTGCCAGTACCCAGGGACAGGGGTTTTCAGATACG. Encoded protein: CASTQGQGFSDT. The CDR3 reads in full as CASTQGQGFSDTQYF. The full variable domain, with the rest looked up from reference TRBV19 and TRBJ2-3, is DGGITQSPKYLFRKEGQNVTLSCEQNLNHDAMYWYRQDPGQGLRLIYYSQIVNDFQKGDIAEGYSVSREKKESFPLTVTSAQKNPTAFYLCASTQGQGFSDTQYFGPGTRLTVL.

Of note for this clone: Read coverage stops 3 residues before the CDR3 terminus; the germline J gene supplies the remainder. The chain has TRBV29-1 and TRBJ2-3, with 14 bases fitting TRBD2. The CDR3 covers 15 residues. CDR1 is SQVTM, CDR2 ANQGSEA, per germline. V was clipped by 6 bases and J by 3 bases; unmatched bases: 5. The DNA read from the CDR3 is TGCAGCGTGCGCCGGACTAGCGGGGGGACAGATACG. Protein: CSVRRTSGGTDT. The full CDR3 protein reads CSVRRTSGGTDTQYF.

Comments on this clone: The read gets to within 3 residues of the CDR3 end, and the germline J gene fills in the rest. This chain connects TRBV30 to TRBJ2-1, with D tentatively TRBD1 (7 bases). Germline V gene sequence: CDR1 GTSNPN, CDR2 SVGIG (reference sequence). The V end lost 4 bases, the J end lost 4 bases, and 17 bases lay between the germline ends. This CDR3 has 15 residues. The part of the CDR3 DNA that was read is TGTGCCTGGACCCGACAGGGAGGAGGGTACAATGAG. Its translation is CAWTRQGGGYNE. The whole CDR3 is CAWTRQGGGYNEQFF.

About this clone itself: The CDR3 is cut off 3 residues early in the read; its end comes from the germline J gene. V and J are TRBV30 and TRBJ2-5; possible D gene TRBD2, 6 bases. Trimming took 0 bases from V and 2 from J, leaving 10 bases between them. Per the germline V gene, CDR1 is GTSNPN and CDR2 is SVGIG (reference sequence). The CDR3 is made up of 14 amino acids. The DNA read from the CDR3 is TGTGCCTGGAGTGTGGGGCGGGGACAAGAGACC. It codes for CAWSVGRGQET. The CDR3 reads in full as CAWSVGRGQETQYF. The variable domain in full, completed from reference TRBV30 and TRBJ2-5, reads SQTIHQWPATLVQPVGSPLSLECTVEGTSNPNLYWYRQAAGRGLQLLFYSVGIGQISSEVPQNLSASRPQDRQFILSSKKLLLSDSGFYLCAWSVGRGQETQYFGPGTRLLVL.

The CDR3 sequence: CAWSGMIGTEAFF. The sequenced CDR3 bases are TGTGCCTGGAGTGGTATGATAGGGACTGAA. The chain combines TRBV30 with TRBJ1-1; D is uncertain. The read finishes 3 residues shy of the CDR3 end, and the germline J gene is used to complete it. Trimming pared 1 base from V and 5 bases from J, leaving 11 bases between. CDR1 and CDR2 (germline): GTSNPN, SVGIG (reference sequence). The CDR3 loop spans 13 amino acids.

Regarding this clone: The read falls 3 residues short of the CDR3 end, and the missing part is taken from the germline J gene. V usage is TRBV7-6 and J usage is TRBJ1-2; D possibly corresponds to TRBD1 (5 bases). The length of the CDR3 is 16 residues. Germline values: CDR1 SGHVS, CDR2 FNYEAQ. The CDR3 loop reads CASSLGIGGASYDYTF. The sequenced CDR3 bases are TGTGCCAGCAGCTTAGGTATCGGTGGGGCCTCCTACGAC.

About this clone itself: Read sequence stops 3 residues before the CDR3 end, and the germline J gene provides the missing end. The rearrangement uses TRBV5-1 and TRBJ2-3; 11 bases fit TRBD2. CDR1 and CDR2 (germline): SGHRS, YFSETQ. After removal of 2 bases from V and 6 bases from J, the junction contained 5 bases not matched to a gene. This CDR3 spans 15 amino acids. The CDR3 DNA, read in part, is TGCGCCAGCAGCTTAGGCCTAGCGGGAGGCGATACG. Translated: CASSLGLAGGDT. In full, the CDR3 reads CASSLGLAGGDTQYF.

Notes on this clone: Read data end 3 residues before the CDR3 end; the end is taken from the germline J gene. V usage is TRBV5-8 and J usage is TRBJ1-2, with 8 bases lining up with TRBD1. CDR1 SGHTS and CDR2 YDEGEE come from the germline V gene. J was trimmed by 6 bases and V by 4 bases; bases with no gene match: 5. This CDR3 region has 13 residues. The CDR3 protein is CASSSGQGNGYTF. The CDR3 DNA, read in part, is TGTGCCAGCAGCAGTGGACAGGGAAATGGC.

A note on this clone: The read falls 3 residues short of the CDR3 end, and the missing part is taken from the germline J gene. The rearrangement joins TRBV19 to TRBJ1-4; D is undetermined. The CDR3 is made up of 14 amino acids. Germline V gene lookup returns CDR1 LNHDA and CDR2 SQIVND (reference sequence). V dropped 7 bases and J dropped 2 bases, with 11 bases sitting between them. CDR3 DNA (partial): TGTGCCAGTAAACGGGGAGGCACTAATGAAAAA. Its protein product is CASKRGGTNEK. The CDR3 in its entirety is CASKRGGTNEKLFF.

In regard to this clone: The DNA ends 3 residues before the CDR3 does, and the rest of the CDR3 is filled in from the germline J gene. This rearrangement joins TRBV28 to TRBJ1-1; D uncertain. The germline V gene encodes CDR1 MDHEN and CDR2 SYDVKM. The CDR3 has 15 amino acids. V was cut by 5 bases and J by 0 bases, with 13 bases left in between. CDR3 residues: CASSPPTRLNTEAFF. The sequenced part of the CDR3 DNA is TGTGCCAGCAGTCCTCCGACTCGGTTGAACACTGAA.

On this clone itself: The observed sequence ends 3 residues before the CDR3 terminus, with the missing tail filled in from the germline J gene. This sequence joins TRBV6-2 or TRBV6-3 and TRBJ2-4, with 8 nucleotides matching TRBD2. The CDR3 covers 15 residues. Germline CDR1 MNHEY, CDR2 SVGEGT. The V and J ends lost 4 bases and 1 base, in that order; junction bases with no gene match: 3. The CDR3 spells CASSLAGTAKNIQYF. Partial CDR3 DNA: TGTGCCAGCAGTTTAGCGGGAACGGCCAAAAACATT.

As to this clone: The read halts 3 residues ahead of the CDR3 end, with the missing end drawn from the germline J gene. The chain couples TRBV6-2 or TRBV6-3 to TRBJ2-5, with D possibly matching TRBD1 (6 bases). V was pared by 6 bases and J by 1 base, with 12 bases between. CDR3 length equals 14 residues. The germline V gene encodes CDR1 MNHEY and CDR2 SVGEGT. The CDR3 is CASRDGTPQETQYF. CDR3 DNA (partial): TGTGCCAGCAGGGACGGGACACCCCAAGAGACC.

Points on this clone: From the germline J gene comes the end of the CDR3, since the read stops 3 residues before it. The chain recombines TRBV5-1 with TRBJ2-5, with D perhaps matching TRBD2 (6 bases). V gave up 3 bases and J gave up 3 bases, with 12 bases separating them. Germline lookup yields CDR1 SGHRS and CDR2 YFSETQ. This CDR3 spans 14 amino acids. The CDR3 bases that were read are TGCGCCAGCAGCTGGGGGACTGAAAAAGAGACC. Amino acid sequence: CASSWGTEKET. The entire CDR3 sequence reads CASSWGTEKETQYF.

This clone is labeled medium-sized based on frequency. The CDR3 DNA, read in part, is TGTGCCAGCAGTGAAGTTAGGGGGCTACACACCGGGGAG. Its translation: CASSEVRGLHTGE. The whole CDR3 is CASSEVRGLHTGELFF. This chain uses TRBV6-1 with TRBJ2-2, with 7 bases matching TRBD1. The read terminates 3 residues before the CDR3 end, so the remaining end is supplied by the germline J gene. Germline CDR1 and CDR2: MNHNS and SASEGT. Trimming cost V 1 base and J 3 bases; bases outside gene matches: 5. CDR3 length equals 16 residues.

About this clone: Read coverage stops 3 residues before the CDR3 terminus; the germline J gene supplies the remainder. J is TRBJ1-2 and V is TRBV2; D not resolved. The CDR3 length is 12 residues. The V end lost 4 bases, the J end lost 4 bases, and 7 bases lay between the germline ends. Germline CDR1 and CDR2: SNHLY and FYNNEI. The CDR3 protein is CASSVVVYGYTF. Incomplete CDR3 DNA: TGTGCCAGCAGTGTGGTAGTCTATGGC. Together with reference TRBV2 and TRBJ1-2, the CDR3 gives the full variable domain: EPEVTQTPSHQVTQMGQEVILRCVPISNHLYFYWYRQILGQKVEFLVSFYNNEISEKSEIFDDQFSVERPDGSNFTLKIRSTKLEDSAMYFCASSVVVYGYTFGSGTRLTVV.

On this clone: The read stops 3 residues short of the end of the CDR3; the missing end is completed from the germline J gene. This chain uses TRBV5-1 with TRBJ1-2; 10 bases line up with TRBD1. Germline CDR1 reads SGHRS; CDR2 reads YFSETQ. The CDR3 is 14 residues long. The DNA read from the CDR3 is TGCGCCAGCGGCGGAAGGGACAGGGGCGGCGGC. This codes for CASGGRDRGGG. The complete CDR3 sequence is CASGGRDRGGGYTF.

On this clone: The read stops 3 residues short of the end of the CDR3; the missing end is completed from the germline J gene. The chain couples TRBV7-9 to TRBJ2-7, with D unresolved. Germline V CDR1 and CDR2: SEHNR, FQNEAQ (reference sequence). Trimming cost V 5 bases and J 0 bases, with 14 bases left between them. CDR3 size: 15 residues. The CDR3 is CASSVPLSYSYEQYF. Partial CDR3 DNA: TGTGCCAGCAGCGTCCCCCTCTCGTACTCCTACGAG. The full variable domain, its missing parts supplied by reference TRBV7-9 and TRBJ2-7, is DTGVSQNPRHKITKRGQNVTFRCDPISEHNRLYWYRQTLGQGPEFLTYFQNEAQLEKSRLLSDRFSAERPKGSFSTLEIQRTEQGDSAMYLCASSVPLSYSYEQYFGPGTRLTVT.

Remarks on this clone: The read is 3 residues too short to cover the CDR3 end, so that end is filled in from the germline J gene. The chain carries TRBV6-7 and TRBJ1-5; tentatively, D is TRBD1 (6 bases). TRBV6-7 is an ORF, with its function uncertain. This CDR3 contains 19 residues. V gave up 6 bases and J gave up 7 bases, with 31 bases separating them. The CDR3 sequence: CASSPPPRTERLPSQPQHF. CDR3 DNA (partial): TGTGCCAGCAGCCCCCCTCCTCGGACAGAAAGGCTTCCGAGCCAGCCC.

Comment on this clone: Sequencing ends 3 residues short of the CDR3 end; the germline J gene provides the rest. The chain recombines TRBV29-1 with TRBJ2-5; 9 nucleotides agree with TRBD1. CDR3 length: 14 residues. Germline trimming cut 5 bases from V and 4 bases from J; bases unmatched to any gene: 8. From germline, CDR1 is SQVTM and CDR2 ANQGSEA. The part of the CDR3 DNA that was read is TGCAGCGTTATTTTCACGGGACAGGGAGAGACC. Amino acids: CSVIFTGQGET. The full CDR3 protein reads CSVIFTGQGETQYF.

On this clone: The DNA ends 3 residues before the CDR3 does, and the rest of the CDR3 is filled in from the germline J gene. The chain combines TRBV13 with TRBJ2-3; 10 bases match TRBD2. Trimming at V came to 5 bases and at J to 0 bases, leaving 17 bases not matched to a gene. The length of the CDR3 is 20 residues. Germline loops: CDR1 PRHDT, CDR2 FYEKMQ (reference sequence). CDR3 DNA, as far as it was read: TGTGCCAGCAGCCCCCCGCCGGTGGCTAGCGGGGGAGCTAGCACAGATACG. Its translation is CASSPPPVASGGASTDT. The complete CDR3 reads CASSPPPVASGGASTDTQYF.

A note on this clone: From the germline J gene comes the end of the CDR3, since the read stops 3 residues before it. This rearrangement joins TRBV5-6 to TRBJ2-7; 8 nucleotides line up with TRBD1. Germline V gives CDR1 SGHDT, CDR2 YYEEEE. V gave up 4 bases and J gave up 2 bases; unmatched junction bases: 8. CDR3 length: 15 amino acids. The CDR3 reads CASSGPGQAPYEQYF. CDR3 bases read: TGTGCCAGCAGCGGTCCGGGACAGGCCCCCTACGAG.

Remarks on this clone: The CDR3 end falls 3 residues outside the read, so it is completed with the germline J gene. V gene TRBV30 combines with J gene TRBJ2-2; 7 positions agree with TRBD2. There are 16 residues in the CDR3. CDR1 is GTSNPN and CDR2 is SVGIG in the germline V gene (reference sequence). V was clipped by 4 bases and J by 1 base; unmatched bases: 9. The CDR3 loop is CAWKSGGSGNTGELFF. Incomplete CDR3 DNA: TGTGCCTGGAAGAGCGGCGGGAGTGGGAACACCGGGGAG.

With regard to this clone: With the read ending 3 residues before the CDR3 end, the germline J gene is used to fill in that end. The rearrangement links TRBV7-2 to TRBJ2-5; D uncertain. CDR1 is SGHTA and CDR2 is FQGNSA in the germline V gene. CDR3 length equals 12 residues. V dropped 4 bases and J dropped 4 bases, with 7 bases sitting between them. The CDR3 loop reads CASSYQGETQYF. Partial CDR3 DNA: TGTGCCAGCAGCTACCAAGGAGAGACC.

In regard to this clone: The read ends 3 residues before the CDR3 terminus; that terminus is restored from the germline J gene. The chain joins TRBV7-6 to TRBJ2-1; weak D call: TRBD1 (6 bases). Deletions cut 1 base from V and 4 bases from J, with 8 bases between. CDR1 and CDR2 from the germline V gene are SGHVS and FNYEAQ. The CDR3 covers 14 residues. Incomplete CDR3 DNA: TGTGCCAGCAGCTTAGACGGGACATACAATGAG. It is translated as CASSLDGTYNE. The CDR3, in full, reads CASSLDGTYNEQFF. Together with reference TRBV7-6 and TRBJ2-1, the CDR3 gives the full variable domain: GAGVSQSPRYKVTKRGQDVALRCDPISGHVSLYWYRQALGQGPEFLTYFNYEAQQDKSGLPNDRFSAERPEGSISTLTIQRTEQRDSAMYRCASSLDGTYNEQFFGPGTRLTVL.

Points on this clone: The observed sequence ends 3 residues before the CDR3 terminus, with the missing tail filled in from the germline J gene. This CDR3 is also generated by other DNA sequences in the sample. This chain uses TRBV2 with TRBJ1-2, with 9 positions matching TRBD1. The length of the CDR3 is 13 residues. Germline V gene lookup returns CDR1 SNHLY and CDR2 FYNNEI. The sequenced part of the CDR3 DNA is TGTGCCAGCAGTGAGGGACAGGGATACGGC. As protein: CASSEGQGYG. The full CDR3 protein is CASSEGQGYGYTF.

A word on this clone: The read gets to within 3 residues of the CDR3 end, and the germline J gene fills in the rest. V gene TRBV7-8 combines with J gene TRBJ2-3; D uncertain. Per the germline V gene, CDR1 is SGHVS and CDR2 is FQNEAQ. The CDR3 totals 15 residues. With 1 base removed from V and 0 bases from J, the gap between germline ends came to 8 bases. CDR3 DNA, as far as it was read: TGTGCCAGCAGCTTAGGCAGGCCAAGCACAGATACG. Translating gives CASSLGRPSTDT. The CDR3, in full, reads CASSLGRPSTDTQYF.